This T cell receptor beta chain was recorded in a study of pediatric ulcerative colitis (dated by TCRdb to between 2018 and 2021). Regarding the research as a whole: Several ulcerative colitis patients had pancolitis and two had left-sided colitis, with histology consistent with ulcerative colitis in all. The Pediatric Ulcerative Colitis Activity Index classified a couple of patients as having mild disease, several as having moderate disease and three as having acute severe colitis. From nine newly diagnosed, treatment-naive pediatric ulcerative colitis patients and four non-IBD control children, paired blood and rectal samples were collected. Study-level results and caveats: Two rectal CDR3 clonotypes were detected in all ulcerative colitis patients and were not detected in any of the controls. Compared with controls, ulcerative colitis patients showed significantly higher autologous blood-rectal clonal overlap, a finding that suggests increased T cell trafficking to inflamed tissue. Because repertoires were derived from total lymphocyte DNA, patterns in rare subsets such as regulatory T cells may not have been reflected. Only four individuals were included in the healthy control group, which was small. A couple of patients' blood samples yielded substantially fewer templates for technical reasons and were excluded from blood-rectal overlap analysis. Controls, mild-moderate and acute severe colitis patients were separated by rectal repertoire features, and reduced rectal diversity due to clonal expansions was observed in acute severe colitis.

Through the immunoSEQ TRB Survey service, multiplex V and J primers were used to amplify rearranged CDR3 beta regions from genomic DNA. To keep depth equal across samples, survey-level sequencing depth of up to 500,000 reads per sample was applied. The libraries were purified and pooled, then sequenced using Illumina technology. In the original analysis: Productive clonality, sample overlap, pairwise scatters, CDR3 beta length, V/D/J gene usage and productiveness were assessed with immunoSEQ online tools. Calculated diversity was defined as the number of unique rearrangements divided by total templates times 100, and Shannon and Simpson indices were additionally computed. Z-score normalized data were analyzed by principal component analysis with the R prcomp function and the ggbiplot package. Blood-rectal clonal overlap within each subject was quantified with Morisita's index. The source is immuneACCESS, and TCRdb retained only in-frame sequences with V and J called. Part of the clones is not carried over; for the studies checked, unresolved V genes explain less than half of this, and the remainder is unexplained. The D gene and trimming were derived from the DNA, and the V and J assignments and clone size from that table. This sample is represented by roughly 70,000 clones; roughly 90% of them were singletons. The top ten clones comprise about 3% of the sample.

Before the diagnostic colonoscopy, none of the ulcerative colitis patients had been given any immunosuppressive medication. Blood was sampled at the same time as the colonoscopy. The Wizard kit (Promega) was used to extract genomic DNA from the blood and intestinal samples. Concerning this clone: Its binding antigen is unknown. Per-base quality was not reported, and no clone a single base away is much larger than it.

Cut back by 5 bases and 5 bases, the V and J ends lie 12 bases apart. The CDR3 starts with the cysteine, ends with the phenylalanine, and has 13 residues. Solely the CDR3 DNA is kept, with 39 bases framed from the first base. CDR1 and CDR2 are drawn from the germline V gene: SGHTA, FQGNSA. This sequence was found in a boy aged 10-17 years with severe ulcerative colitis. The chain is encoded by TRBV7-2 joined to TRBJ1-2; no confident D gene assignment can be made. The sample comprised blood. The CDR3: CASSPPATYGYTF. The DNA is as follows: TGTGCCAGCAGCCCGCCCGCGACTTATGGCTACACCTTC.